The rows below give T cell receptor beta chains drawn from one sample of a study of cytomegalovirus exposure and HLA in healthy donors. Measured with immunoSEQ multiplex PCR; TCRdb has only the in-frame clones, and not every one. The data show around 160,000 clones, with around 85% seen just once and approximately 8.5% held by the top ten. Sequencing input: PBMCs. These receptors were obtained from a man younger than 30 in good health and CMV-seropositive. CDR3s include the opening cysteine and the closing phenylalanine or tryptophan. The order of the fields is clone size, D gene, J gene, CDR3 length, V gene, CDR3 protein, CDR3 DNA. D genes are given only for firm matches. Size tells how often a clone was seen (once, few, many) or the class of an expanded clone, and some rows leave it out.

size: NA
D: TRBD1
J: TRBJ1-5
length: 13
V: TRBV6-4
CDR3: CASSPDRDQPQHF
DNA: TGTGCCAGCAGCCCGGACAGGGATCAGCCCCAGCATTTT

size: NA
D: NA
J: TRBJ2-3
length: 16
V: TRBV30
CDR3: CAWSVGFRVPADTQYF
DNA: TGTGCCTGGAGTGTAGGCTTCAGGGTGCCCGCAGATACGCAGTATTTT

size: NA
D: NA
J: TRBJ2-7
length: 14
V: TRBV5-6
CDR3: CASSFPGPPYEQYF
DNA: TGTGCCAGCAGCTTCCCGGGTCCCCCCTACGAGCAGTACTTC

size: NA
D: TRBD1
J: TRBJ1-6
length: 14
V: TRBV30
CDR3: CAWSDRGINSPLHF
DNA: TGTGCCTGGAGTGACAGGGGGATTAATTCACCCCTCCACTTT

size: NA
D: NA
J: TRBJ1-2
length: 16
V: TRBV4-1
CDR3: CASSQIVGGGNYGYTF
DNA: TGCGCCAGCAGCCAAATTGTCGGGGGAGGAAACTATGGCTACACCTTC

size: NA
D: NA
J: TRBJ2-7
length: 12
V: TRBV7-9
CDR3: CASSSTGLEQYF
DNA: TGTGCCAGCAGCTCAACAGGGCTCGAGCAGTACTTC

size: NA
D: NA
J: TRBJ1-3
length: 14
V: TRBV6-1
CDR3: CASRPTGPGNTIYF
DNA: TGTGCCAGCAGGCCCACAGGTCCCGGAAACACCATATATTTT

size: NA
D: TRBD1
J: TRBJ2-7
length: 11
V: TRBV7-2
CDR3: CASSLAGQGSF
DNA: TGTGCCAGCAGCTTAGCGGGACAGGGTTCTTTC

size: NA
D: NA
J: TRBJ1-1
length: 13
V: TRBV7-2
CDR3: CASSPGFWTEAFF
DNA: TGTGCCAGCAGCCCAGGGTTTTGGACTGAAGCTTTCTTT

size: NA
D: TRBD1
J: TRBJ2-7
length: 15
V: TRBV7-2
CDR3: CASSRNQGAGVEQYF
DNA: TGTGCCAGCAGCCGGAACCAGGGGGCAGGTGTCGAGCAGTACTTC

size: NA
D: NA
J: TRBJ1-2
length: 14
V: TRBV9
CDR3: CASSVMAGTYGYTF
DNA: TGTGCCAGCAGCGTTATGGCAGGTACCTATGGCTACACCTTC

size: NA
D: TRBD2
J: TRBJ2-1
length: 15
V: TRBV5-4
CDR3: CASSFLAGGLEEQFF
DNA: TGTGCCAGCAGCTTCCTAGCGGGGGGGCTTGAAGAGCAGTTCTTC

size: once
D: TRBD1
J: TRBJ2-5
length: 15
V: TRBV5-1
CDR3: CASSPEGTGQETQYF
DNA: TGCGCCAGCAGCCCGGAAGGGACAGGGCAAGAGACCCAGTACTTC

size: few
D: TRBD2
J: TRBJ2-5
length: 11
V: TRBV20-1
CDR3: CSAEGLAGGHF
DNA: TGCAGTGCGGAGGGACTAGCGGGGGGACACTTC

size: NA
D: TRBD2
J: TRBJ2-1
length: 16
V: TRBV5-4
CDR3: CASSLAASGVHNEQFF
DNA: TGTGCCAGCAGCTTGGCCGCTAGCGGGGTCCACAATGAGCAGTTCTTC

size: few
D: NA
J: TRBJ1-4
length: 14
V: TRBV7-9
CDR3: CASSFRTANEKLFF
DNA: TGTGCCAGCAGCTTCCGGACAGCTAATGAAAAACTGTTTTTT

size: once
D: TRBD1
J: TRBJ2-5
length: 20
V: TRBV11-3
CDR3: CASSLPERGQVYVLQETQYF
DNA: TGTGCCAGCAGCTTACCCGAAAGGGGACAGGTATACGTCCTACAAGAGACCCAGTACTTC

size: NA
D: NA
J: TRBJ1-3
length: 13
V: TRBV30
CDR3: CAGGKSSGNTIYF
DNA: TGTGCCGGAGGTAAAAGCTCTGGAAACACCATATATTTT

size: NA
D: NA
J: TRBJ2-3
length: 15
V: TRBV9
CDR3: CASSPRLVGEDTQYF
DNA: TGTGCCAGCAGCCCCCGACTAGTTGGGGAAGATACGCAGTATTTT

size: NA
D: NA
J: TRBJ2-6
length: 19
V: TRBV11-2
CDR3: CASSHLRRETIAGANVLTF
DNA: TGTGCCAGCAGCCACCTACGCCGGGAAACAATAGCTGGGGCCAACGTCCTGACTTTC

size: few
D: NA
J: TRBJ2-1
length: 14
V: TRBV6-5
CDR3: CASSTLGVNNEQFF
DNA: TGTGCCAGCAGTACCCTCGGGGTAAACAATGAGCAGTTCTTC

size: NA
D: TRBD1
J: TRBJ1-6
length: 15
V: TRBV15
CDR3: CATSRRGQGLSPLHF
DNA: TGTGCCACCAGCAGACGAGGACAGGGGCTTTCACCCCTCCACTTT

size: NA
D: TRBD2
J: TRBJ2-2
length: 19
V: TRBV2
CDR3: CASSDSRLAGTSGTGELFF
DNA: TGTGCCAGCAGTGATTCGAGACTAGCGGGGACTTCGGGGACCGGGGAGCTGTTTTTT

size: NA
D: NA
J: TRBJ1-1
length: 12
V: TRBV29-1
CDR3: CSVGYRNTEAFF
DNA: TGCAGCGTTGGGTACAGGAACACTGAAGCTTTCTTT

size: NA
D: NA
J: TRBJ1-1
length: 16
V: TRBV5-1
CDR3: CASSLAPGGMNTEAFF
DNA: TGCGCCAGCAGCTTGGCTCCGGGGGGGATGAACACTGAAGCTTTCTTT

size: NA
D: NA
J: TRBJ2-7
length: 14
V: TRBV5-6
CDR3: CASSFAGPSYEQYF
DNA: TGTGCCAGCAGCTTTGCGGGCCCCTCCTACGAGCAGTACTTC

size: NA
D: NA
J: TRBJ2-5
length: 12
V: TRBV30
CDR3: CAWNVGGETQYF
DNA: TGTGCCTGGAACGTCGGGGGAGAGACCCAGTACTTC

size: few
D: TRBD1
J: TRBJ2-2
length: 15
V: TRBV12-5
CDR3: CASAPGQLNTGELFF
DNA: TGTGCTAGTGCCCCGGGACAGTTGAACACCGGGGAGCTGTTTTTT

size: NA
D: NA
J: TRBJ2-5
length: 13
V: TRBV10-1
CDR3: CASSGQYQETQYF
DNA: TGCGCCTCGTCAGGCCAGTACCAAGAGACCCAGTACTTC

size: NA
D: TRBD1
J: TRBJ2-7
length: 14
V: TRBV6-1
CDR3: CASSTGTGDYEQYF
DNA: TGTGCCAGCAGTACCGGGACAGGGGACTACGAGCAGTACTTC

size: NA
D: NA
J: TRBJ2-7
length: 12
V: TRBV11-2
CDR3: CASSSSSYEQYF
DNA: TGTGCCAGCAGCTCGTCCTCCTACGAGCAGTACTTC

size: NA
D: TRBD1
J: TRBJ1-1
length: 15
V: TRBV6-5
CDR3: CASRVTIDRGGEAFF
DNA: TGTGCCAGCAGAGTTACGATAGACAGGGGCGGTGAAGCTTTCTTT

size: NA
D: NA
J: TRBJ1-6
length: 16
V: TRBV10-3
CDR3: CAIKSSLRSYNSPLHF
DNA: TGTGCCATCAAGAGCTCCCTCCGATCCTATAATTCACCCCTCCACTTT

size: few
D: TRBD1
J: TRBJ1-6
length: 13
V: TRBV28
CDR3: CASSLDRGTPLHF
DNA: TGTGCCAGCAGTTTGGACAGGGGGACACCCCTCCACTTT

size: NA
D: NA
J: TRBJ2-7
length: 13
V: TRBV29-1
CDR3: CSVEDPVSYEQYF
DNA: TGCAGCGTTGAAGATCCGGTCTCCTACGAGCAGTACTTC

size: NA
D: NA
J: TRBJ1-2
length: 14
V: TRBV7-9
CDR3: CASSLTRAGYGYTF
DNA: TGTGCCAGCAGCCTCACCAGGGCCGGTTATGGCTACACCTTC

size: NA
D: NA
J: TRBJ2-5
length: 16
V: TRBV5-1
CDR3: CVSSPPDRSGGETQYF
DNA: TGCGTCAGCAGCCCACCCGACAGGTCCGGAGGAGAGACCCAGTACTTC

size: NA
D: NA
J: TRBJ2-7
length: 15
V: TRBV11-2
CDR3: CASSYSTGGSYEQYF
DNA: TGTGCCAGCAGCTACTCGACCGGAGGTTCCTACGAGCAGTACTTC

size: NA
D: TRBD1
J: TRBJ2-7
length: 14
V: TRBV6-5
CDR3: CASRRQGASYEQYF
DNA: TGTGCCAGCAGGAGACAGGGGGCCTCCTACGAGCAGTACTTC

size: NA
D: NA
J: TRBJ2-7
length: 11
V: TRBV29-1
CDR3: CSVDWGGEQYF
DNA: TGCAGCGTTGATTGGGGAGGCGAGCAGTACTTC

size: NA
D: NA
J: TRBJ2-1
length: 14
V: TRBV10-1
CDR3: CASSSQGFYNEQFF
DNA: TGCGCCAGCAGTAGCCAGGGGTTCTACAATGAGCAGTTCTTC

size: NA
D: NA
J: TRBJ2-5
length: 14
V: TRBV9
CDR3: CASSVDWRQETQYF
DNA: TGTGCCAGCAGCGTAGATTGGAGGCAAGAGACCCAGTACTTC

size: NA
D: NA
J: TRBJ1-3
length: 12
V: TRBV29-1
CDR3: CSVRRTGNTIYF
DNA: TGCAGCGTCAGGAGGACTGGAAACACCATATATTTT

size: NA
D: NA
J: TRBJ1-1
length: 12
V: TRBV30
CDR3: CAWGAWGTEAFF
DNA: TGTGCCTGGGGGGCTTGGGGCACTGAAGCTTTCTTT

size: once
D: NA
J: TRBJ1-2
length: 15
V: TRBV30
CDR3: CAWFPPRTALYGYTF
DNA: TGTGCCTGGTTCCCCCCCCGGACAGCCCTCTATGGCTACACCTTC

size: NA
D: TRBD1
J: TRBJ1-5
length: 15
V: TRBV28
CDR3: CASDDQGASNQPQHF
DNA: TGTGCCAGCGATGACCAGGGGGCTAGCAATCAGCCCCAGCATTTT

size: NA
D: NA
J: TRBJ1-2
length: 13
V: TRBV13
CDR3: CASSLLRDYGYTF
DNA: TGTGCCAGCAGCTTACTCAGGGATTATGGCTACACCTTC

size: NA
D: TRBD1
J: TRBJ1-4
length: 14
V: TRBV6-5
CDR3: CASSLGTGYEKLFF
DNA: TGTGCCAGCAGCCTAGGGACAGGCTATGAAAAACTGTTTTTT

size: NA
D: NA
J: TRBJ1-1
length: 12
V: TRBV7-2
CDR3: CASSFRGAEAFF
DNA: TGTGCCAGCAGCTTTCGGGGGGCTGAAGCTTTCTTT

size: NA
D: NA
J: TRBJ2-2
length: 14
V: TRBV11-1
CDR3: CASSLTPNTGELFF
DNA: TGTGCCAGCAGCTTAACTCCCAATACCGGGGAGCTGTTTTTT

size: few
D: NA
J: TRBJ2-7
length: 17
V: TRBV15
CDR3: CATSREGQYRPGAEQYF
DNA: TGTGCCACCAGCAGAGAGGGCCAGTACAGGCCAGGGGCCGAGCAGTACTTC

size: NA
D: NA
J: TRBJ1-3
length: 17
V: TRBV4-2
CDR3: CASSQVQGFNSGNTIYF
DNA: TGTGCCAGCAGCCAAGTCCAGGGGTTCAACTCTGGAAACACCATATATTTT

size: NA
D: NA
J: TRBJ1-3
length: 16
V: TRBV9
CDR3: CASSVEGSFAGNTIYF
DNA: TGTGCCAGCAGCGTAGAGGGGTCCTTTGCTGGAAACACCATATATTTT

size: NA
D: NA
J: TRBJ2-3
length: 16
V: TRBV13
CDR3: CASSLDGGDSTDTQYF
DNA: TGTGCCAGCAGCTTAGATGGCGGGGATAGCACAGATACGCAGTATTTT

size: NA
D: NA
J: TRBJ2-7
length: 14
V: TRBV7-6
CDR3: CASSLVGQEGEQYF
DNA: TGTGCCAGCAGCTTAGTTGGACAGGAGGGTGAGCAGTACTTC